The T cell receptor beta chain described here comes from a study of T-cell memory formation after mild COVID-19. Study context: Clustering of TCRs was largely donor specific. The study, taken as a whole, reports: Clones that got smaller from day 15 to 85 had even CD4/CD8, while clones growing later tipped toward CD4+.

TCRdb reanalysed the 5' RACE reads using MiXCR and keeps one entry per CDR3 protein. This sample carries about 290,000 distinct CDR3 sequences, 15% to 20% of them seen once, and the ten largest clones take roughly 23%. This CDR3 spans 12 amino acids. CDR1 LNHNV and CDR2 YYDKDF come from the germline V gene (reference sequence). Trimming left V 1 base short and J 5 bases short, with 3 bases between. This clonotype was picked up a small number of times. Its antigen is as yet unknown. The chain carries TRBV15 and TRBJ1-5, with D unclear. The sequence was collected from a man between 18 and 35 years old who had mild COVID-19 (a few samples of this study predate the infection). Cell type and time point are not known. The sequenced sample was PBMCs or a T cell subset sorted from them (not recorded which). The CDR3 nucleotides are TGTGCCACCAGCAGAGTAGATCAGCCCCAGCATTTT. This translates into CATSRVDQPQHF.